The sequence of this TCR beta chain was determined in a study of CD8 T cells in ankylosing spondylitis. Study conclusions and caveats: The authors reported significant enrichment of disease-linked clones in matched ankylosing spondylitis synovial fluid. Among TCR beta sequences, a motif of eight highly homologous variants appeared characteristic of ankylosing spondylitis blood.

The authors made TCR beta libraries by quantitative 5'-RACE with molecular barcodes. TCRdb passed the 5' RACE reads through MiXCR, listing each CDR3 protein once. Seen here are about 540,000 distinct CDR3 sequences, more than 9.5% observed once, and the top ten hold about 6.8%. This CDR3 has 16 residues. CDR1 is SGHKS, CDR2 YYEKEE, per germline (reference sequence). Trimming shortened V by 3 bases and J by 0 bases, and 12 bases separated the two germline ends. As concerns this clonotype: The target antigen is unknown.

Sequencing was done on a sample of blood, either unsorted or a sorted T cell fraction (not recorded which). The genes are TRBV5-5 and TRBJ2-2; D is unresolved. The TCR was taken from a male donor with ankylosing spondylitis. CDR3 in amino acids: CASSYHAETNTGELFF. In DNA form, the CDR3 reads TGTGCCAGCAGCTATCACGCGGAAACGAACACCGGGGAGCTGTTTTTT.